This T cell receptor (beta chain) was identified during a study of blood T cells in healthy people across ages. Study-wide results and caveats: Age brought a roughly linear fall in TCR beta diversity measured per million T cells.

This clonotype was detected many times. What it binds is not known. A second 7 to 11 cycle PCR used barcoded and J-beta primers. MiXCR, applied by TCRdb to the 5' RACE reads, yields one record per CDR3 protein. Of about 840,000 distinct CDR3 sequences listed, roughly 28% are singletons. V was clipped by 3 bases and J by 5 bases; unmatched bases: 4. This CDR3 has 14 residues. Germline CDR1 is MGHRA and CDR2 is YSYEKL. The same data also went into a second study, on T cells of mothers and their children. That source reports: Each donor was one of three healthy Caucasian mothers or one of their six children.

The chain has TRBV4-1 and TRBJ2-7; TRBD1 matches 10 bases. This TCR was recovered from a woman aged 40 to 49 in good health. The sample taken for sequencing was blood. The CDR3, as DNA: TGCGCCAGCAGCCACCTGACAGGGGGCAACGAGCAGTACTTC. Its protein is CASSHLTGGNEQYF.